This T cell receptor (beta chain) is drawn from a study of neoadjuvant nivolumab and ipilimumab in lung cancer. Study summary: Patients got nivolumab 3 mg/kg on days 1, 15 and 29; combination added ipilimumab 1 mg/kg day 1. Study findings and constraints: TCR richness and clonality were higher in tumors than adjacent uninvolved lung.

CDR1 is MNHNS and CDR2 is SASEGT in the germline V gene. The length of the CDR3 is 14 residues. Deletions cut 3 bases from V and 5 bases from J, with 13 bases between. Clones were sequenced by immunoSEQ multiplex PCR, and TCRdb holds only the in-frame ones, with some missing. The repertoire holds over 15,000 clones, with roughly four fifths as singletons. Points on this clone: Its antigen is not known.

The rearrangement links TRBV6-1 to TRBJ1-2; D is possibly TRBD1 (6 bases). Sequenced here: tumor tissue, sampled after neoadjuvant nivolumab, alone or with ipilimumab, at or shortly before surgery. This clonotype was obtained from an adult with non-small cell lung cancer. In nucleotides, the CDR3 is TGTGCCAGCAGTGATACGACAGGACGGTATGGCTACACCTTC. Its translation: CASSDTTGRYGYTF.